These T cell receptor beta chains were read from a single sample in a study of blood T cells in healthy people across ages. TCRdb processed the 5' RACE reads anew with MiXCR; each CDR3 protein has one entry. The sample has almost 300,000 distinct CDR3 sequences, 25% to 30% seen once; the top ten hold 25% to 30%. Material: blood. Receptor source: a woman aged 70-85 years in good health. Both conserved end residues are part of each CDR3. A D gene is named only where the DNA matches it firmly. Some rows mark clone size as missing; the rest say once, few, many or name a class of expanded clone.

TGTGCCAGCAGTACCACACTGACTCGATGGACGCAGTATTTT CASSTTLTRWTQYF few TRBV28 NA TRBJ2-3
TGCAGTGCTCGCGGACAGGGTAGAGGGATTTCAAGTCAAGAGACCCAGTACTTC CSARGQGRGISSQETQYF once TRBV20-1 TRBD1 TRBJ2-5
TGCAGTGCTAGCAGCTCCCCGGCGTGGCAGTTCTTC CSASSSPAWQFF NA TRBV20-1 NA TRBJ2-1
TGCGCCAGCAGCTTTGAGGACGTTGGCGAGCAGTACTTC CASSFEDVGEQYF few TRBV5-1 NA TRBJ2-7
TGTGCCAGCAGTCTCGGGAACCCGGGCGAGCAGTACTTC CASSLGNPGEQYF few TRBV28 NA TRBJ2-7
TGTGCCAGCAGTTTATCCCGCGCAGATGAAAAACTGTTTTTT CASSLSRADEKLFF many TRBV27 NA TRBJ1-4
TGCAGTGCTAGACAGGGAGGAAAAGAGACCCAGTACTTC CSARQGGKETQYF NA TRBV20-1 NA TRBJ2-5
TGTGCCAGCAGTAACAGGGATGAAAAACTGTTTTTT CASSNRDEKLFF NA TRBV7-9 NA TRBJ1-4
TGTGCCAGCGGGCTGACAGGGATCTCTGGAAACACCATATATTTT CASGLTGISGNTIYF few TRBV2 TRBD1 TRBJ1-3
TGTGCCAGCAGGGCCTCTAGCGGACGAGACAATGAGCAGTTCTTC CASRASSGRDNEQFF NA TRBV2 TRBD2 TRBJ2-1
TGTGCCAGCAGTCCTCAGGGGAGCGGCACTGAAGCTTTCTTT CASSPQGSGTEAFF many TRBV28 NA TRBJ1-1
TGCGCCAGCAGCCAAGTAACAGGGGTTGGCCCGAACACCGGGGAGCTGTTTTTT CASSQVTGVGPNTGELFF few TRBV4-1 TRBD1 TRBJ2-2
TGTGCCAGCTCAGGATCTTACAATGAGCAGTTCTTC CASSGSYNEQFF few TRBV9 NA TRBJ2-1
TGTGCCAGCAGCCTAAGGGGGGACGGGAGCACAGATACGCAGTATTTT CASSLRGDGSTDTQYF NA TRBV6-1 NA TRBJ2-3
TGTGCCAGTGCAGACCCGGGACAAGCAGAGACCCAGTACTTC CASADPGQAETQYF NA TRBV28 NA TRBJ2-5
TGCAGTGGTAGCGGCGGAACCCTCCAAGAGACCCAGTACTTC CSGSGGTLQETQYF few TRBV20-1 NA TRBJ2-5
TGCAGCGTTGAAGGGGTCAGGGAGACCCAGTACTTC CSVEGVRETQYF many TRBV29-1 NA TRBJ2-5
TGTGCCAGCAGTTACTCGCGATCCGGGACTGGGACATACGAGCAGTACTTC CASSYSRSGTGTYEQYF few TRBV6-2/TRBV6-3 NA TRBJ2-7
TGTGCCATCGCAGGGGGAGGGAGAGCAGATACGGAGTATTTT CAIAGGGRADTEYF NA TRBV12-3/TRBV12-4 NA TRBJ2-3
TGTGCCAGCAGGGACACAGGGGCCAACGAGCAGTACTTC CASRDTGANEQYF once TRBV28 TRBD1 TRBJ2-7
TGCAGCGTATCCGACAGGGCCCGAAGTGAAAAACTGTTTTTT CSVSDRARSEKLFF NA TRBV29-1 TRBD1 TRBJ1-4
TGTGCCAGCAGCCTAGGGGATAGGATCGGGGCTAGCACAGATACGCAGTATTTT CASSLGDRIGASTDTQYF NA TRBV28 NA TRBJ2-3
TGTGCCAGCAAGGGCCCTCTTTATGGCTACACCTTC CASKGPLYGYTF few TRBV28 NA TRBJ1-2
TGCGCCAGCAGCCCCCGGGCCGTAAATGAAAAACTGTTTTTT CASSPRAVNEKLFF few TRBV5-1 NA TRBJ1-4
TGTGCCAGCAGCTTAGGTTATAGCGGGAGGGGGGAGACCCAGTACTTC CASSLGYSGRGETQYF few TRBV7-2 TRBD2 TRBJ2-5
TGTGCCAGCAGCCCCTATCTGGGAAATAATTCACCCCTCCACTTT CASSPYLGNNSPLHF few TRBV5-5 NA TRBJ1-6
TGTGCCAGCAGCGCGGTTGGGGGAGACAGCCCGCAATATTTT CASSAVGGDSPQYF many TRBV7-2 NA TRBJ2-3
TGTGCCACCAGCAGAGATATCTCCGGGTCCTGGGGCAAAAACATTCAGTACTTC CATSRDISGSWGKNIQYF many TRBV15 NA TRBJ2-4
TGTGCCAGCAGCCCTTACCCTAGCGGGATTCTCAATGAGCAGTTCTTC CASSPYPSGILNEQFF NA TRBV3-1 TRBD2 TRBJ2-1
TGCAGTGCTGACGCCCGACTAGCGTTTATCCTAAGCACAGATACGCAGTATTTT CSADARLAFILSTDTQYF NA TRBV20-1 TRBD2 TRBJ2-3
TGTGCCAGCAGCTCAGTAGGCAATGAGCAGTTCTTC CASSSVGNEQFF NA TRBV7-2 NA TRBJ2-1
TGTGCTAGCACCAAAGGGGCTAGCGGACAAAACATTCAGTACTTC CASTKGASGQNIQYF many TRBV7-7 TRBD2 TRBJ2-4
TGTGCCACCAGCAGAGATAAATTGGTAGCGGGCGACTACGAGCAGTACTTC CATSRDKLVAGDYEQYF NA TRBV15 TRBD2 TRBJ2-7
TGTGCCAGCAGTTTCGGCGGGAGCGCAGATACGCAGTATTTT CASSFGGSADTQYF NA TRBV12-3/TRBV12-4 TRBD2 TRBJ2-3
TGCAGCGCCCTCGGAGGGGTACGGGCCAAAAACATTCAGTACTTC CSALGGVRAKNIQYF few TRBV29-1 NA TRBJ2-4
TGTACCAGCAGTCGGAGCGGGACCCGCTACAATGAGCAGCTCTTC CTSSRSGTRYNEQLF NA TRBV12-3/TRBV12-4 TRBD2 TRBJ2-5
TGTGCCAGCAGCTTAGGGACTAGGCCCTACGAGCAGTACTTC CASSLGTRPYEQYF few TRBV5-6 TRBD2 TRBJ2-7
TGTGCCAGCAGCTTAGCTGGTAGCCTTTGGGTAGCTGTGGATACGCAGTATTTT CASSLAGSLWVAVDTQYF NA TRBV7-9 NA TRBJ2-3
TGTGCCGCCCTCACCCCGGGACAGGGGGCGCTCAGTGGGGCTTTCTTT CAALTPGQGALSGAFF NA TRBV28 TRBD1 TRBJ1-1
TGCGCCAGCAGCCAAGTGACTAGCGGGGGCACAGATACGCAGTATTTT CASSQVTSGGTDTQYF NA TRBV4-3 TRBD2 TRBJ2-3
TGTGCCAGCAGTTTATGGGGGCAGGGTCCTGGGGCCAACGTCCTGACTTTC CASSLWGQGPGANVLTF NA TRBV28 NA TRBJ2-6
TGTGCCAGCTCACCTGGGACAGAACATAAGGATACGCAGTATTTT CASSPGTEHKDTQYF few TRBV18 TRBD1 TRBJ2-3
TGTGCCAGCAGCCGAGGGGGGGTTACTAATGAAAAACTGTTTTTT CASSRGGVTNEKLFF NA TRBV11-2 NA TRBJ1-4
TGTGCCAGCAGCCAAGTCGTGCGAGGGGAGCAGTACTTC CASSQVVRGEQYF many TRBV3-1 NA TRBJ2-7
TGCAGTGCTAGAGATGGGGCAGGGGAGATCAGAGGCTACACCTTC CSARDGAGEIRGYTF NA TRBV20-1 NA TRBJ1-2
TGCAGCGTGGAACGAGGGCCAAAGGATACGCAGTATTTT CSVERGPKDTQYF NA TRBV29-1 NA TRBJ2-3
TGTGCCAGCAGGGGACAGGGAATCGGGGAGCTGTTTTTT CASRGQGIGELFF NA TRBV2 TRBD1 TRBJ2-2
TGTGCCAGCAGTTTATCGATGCTAGATTGGGAGCAGTTCTTC CASSLSMLDWEQFF NA TRBV27 NA TRBJ2-1
TGCGCCAGCAGCCAGTACAGGGGGCGGAACGACGAGCAGTACTTC CASSQYRGRNDEQYF once TRBV4-3 TRBD1 TRBJ2-7
TGTGCCAGTAGTATTGGCGCCTCCCCTTATGGCTACACCTTC CASSIGASPYGYTF NA TRBV19 NA TRBJ1-2
TGTGCCAGCTCGGCCCTAAAGAGCTCCTACAATGAGCAGTTCTTC CASSALKSSYNEQFF few TRBV18 NA TRBJ2-1
TGCAGTCAATCCTTACCGAACACTGAAGCTTTCTTT CSQSLPNTEAFF NA TRBV20-1 NA TRBJ1-1
TGCAGCGTGGGGGACTCTAGCTACGAGCAGTACTTC CSVGDSSYEQYF medium-sized TRBV29-1 NA TRBJ2-7
TGTGCCAGCAGTTTATTCCTGGGTAACTATGGCTACACCTTC CASSLFLGNYGYTF NA TRBV28 NA TRBJ1-2
TGTGCCAGCAAAAGTAGCGGCCAGGGCACCGGGGAGCTGTTTTTT CASKSSGQGTGELFF few TRBV7-9 NA TRBJ2-2
TGTGCCAGCAGCTTAAACCCCGGTGCGGGACGGGATACGCAGTATTTT CASSLNPGAGRDTQYF few TRBV7-3 NA TRBJ2-3
TGCAGCTCAGAGGGGGACACCGGGGAGCTGTTTTTT CSSEGDTGELFF NA TRBV29-1 NA TRBJ2-2
TGTGCCAGCAGCCATCAGACTTCACCCCTCCACTTT CASSHQTSPLHF few TRBV7-8 NA TRBJ1-6
TGTGCCAGCAGACAGTACTATGGCTACACCTTC CASRQYYGYTF few TRBV6-2/TRBV6-3 NA TRBJ1-2
TGTGCCAGCAGTTTATCAGCCGGGTGGGAGACCCAGTACTTC CASSLSAGWETQYF many TRBV27 NA TRBJ2-5